This TCR beta chain comes out of a study of T cell repertoires in ileal Crohn's disease. The germline gives CDR1 SGHNT, CDR2 YYREEE (reference sequence). The germline V and J ends were trimmed by 3 bases and 2 bases, with 10 bases remaining between them. CDR3 size: 14 residues. Specified time point: neoterminal ileum biopsy at postoperative endoscopy, about 6 months after surgery. TCRB immunosequencing input was five hundred nanograms of biopsy DNA per sample. TCRdb's copy holds only in-frame clones and misses some; the assay was immunoSEQ multiplex PCR. The data hold more than 10,000 clones, with about 77% observed a single time.

The sample was ileal tissue. The chain employs TRBV5-4 and TRBJ2-3; a weak D match, TRBD2 (6 bases). This TCR was recovered from an adult with Crohn's disease. The CDR3 here is CASSYLAVTDTQYF. In DNA form, the CDR3 reads TGTGCCAGCAGCTACTTAGCGGTCACAGATACGCAGTATTTT.